Here is one T cell receptor (beta chain) with its context. What it binds is not known. Given the absence of the conserved phenylalanine or tryptophan at the CDR3 end, a read error is likely. No DNA is shown, since the ends of the CDR3 on it are uncertain; the CDR3 is the one TCRdb lists. This entry comes from a study of cytomegalovirus exposure and HLA in healthy donors. Turning to the study itself: Samples from HLA-typed donors yielded about 85 million unique TCRs in an early data release.

PCR primers comprised 60 Vbeta and 13 Jbeta primers. Here immunoSEQ multiplex PCR was the method, and the copy in TCRdb shows in-frame clones only, minus some. This sample's table reports about 200,000 clones. Germline-derived CDR1 and CDR2 are MDHEN and SYDVKM. A total of 15 residues make up the CDR3, ends included. Findings and limits, study-wide: Evidence from a later analysis indicated that most CMV-associated TCR beta chains looked HLA-restricted.

The TCR originated in a woman in her thirties in good health and CMV-seropositive. J is TRBJ2-7 and V is TRBV28; the table's D call TRBD1 went unverified against the DNA. Specimen: PBMCs. CDR3 sequence reads: CASSPVPGQVQRGFL.